This T cell receptor (beta chain) was documented in a study of shared clonotypes between healthy human individuals. The donors, healthy adults who were HIV-negative, had experienced no recent acute infections or vaccinations. Every contributor of samples was a Caucasian grown-up residing in Nashville, Tennessee. Study-level results: There were few donors, and this limited the genetic and exposure-history diversity represented.

A note on this clone: As yet, its antigen is unknown.

Here immunoSEQ multiplex PCR was the method, and the copy in TCRdb shows in-frame clones only, minus some. The repertoire holds about 510,000 clones, with roughly 79% as singletons. Germline V gene sequence: CDR1 MDHEN, CDR2 SYDVKM. Germline trimming cut 5 bases from V and 5 bases from J; bases unmatched to any gene: 11. The CDR3 extends over 16 amino acids. This clonotype originated in a woman between 40 and 55 years old in good health. Some clones in this sample may be carry-over from other donors' samples. The sample taken for sequencing was PBMCs. J is TRBJ2-7 and V is TRBV28; 11 nucleotides agree with TRBD2. CDR3 sequence reads: CASSPFTSGSSHEQYF. The CDR3 nucleotides read TGTGCCAGCAGTCCCTTCACTAGCGGGAGTTCCCACGAGCAGTACTTC.